This TCR beta chain is from a study of cytomegalovirus exposure and HLA in healthy donors. Study summary: Findings of an earlier analysis included over 95 million unique TCR beta sequences from 200 million or so T cells. Drawn from HLA-typed donors, around 85 million unique TCRs were held in an early data release. Study findings and constraints: An analysis done earlier found most TCR beta V segments productive about 90% or about 30% of the time. Researchers counted some 150 TCR beta chains as cytomegalovirus-associated.

The PCR ran on 60 Vbeta and 13 Jbeta primers. Profiling relied on immunoSEQ multiplex PCR, and the TCRdb table lists in-frame clones only, not all of them. The table records approximately 160,000 clones, around 80% of them present only once. In regard to this clone: Its antigen remains unknown.

The V segment lost 9 bases and the J segment 9 bases; nucleotides outside the gene matches: 10. Germline V gene lookup returns CDR1 LNHDA and CDR2 SQIVND (reference sequence). The CDR3 is 12 residues long. The sequence came from a woman in her fifties or sixties in good health and CMV-seropositive. Sequencing was done on a sample of PBMCs. This rearrangement joins TRBV19 to TRBJ1-1; TRBD1 matches 7 bases. DNA of the CDR3: TGTGCCAGCGGGATTAGGGACAGTAAAGCTTTCTTT. It encodes CASGIRDSKAFF.